This TCR beta chain originates from a study of spatial heterogeneity in lung cancer. About the study: Detected beta-chain sequences consistently exceeded alpha-chain sequences. Regarding the study as a whole: Expanded tumor TCRs that were ubiquitous appeared in blood more at resection than follow-up.

TCRdb reprocessed the 5' RACE reads with MiXCR, giving one entry per CDR3 protein. Of tens of thousands of distinct CDR3 sequences in the sample, about 3% were seen once. A few counts support this clonotype. The antigen remains unidentified. Time point reported: sample taken at primary tumor resection. Whole RNA came from tumor, nontumor lung or frozen PBMC and was sequenced without being sorted. The TCR was taken from a female donor with early-stage non-small cell lung cancer. The source was PBMCs, collected at surgery.

The DNA of the CDR3 is TGTGCCAGCAGTTCCCCTGTCGACAGTCCTAGATATGGCTACACCTTC. Its protein product is CASSSPVDSPRYGYTF. The chain has TRBV28 and TRBJ1-2; maybe TRBD1 (5 bases). Germline CDR1 MDHEN, CDR2 SYDVKM. The CDR3 runs 16 residues. Trimming took off 4 bases at V and 5 bases at J, with 20 bases between the two ends.